This record covers a single TCR beta chain. The target antigen is unknown. Profiling relied on immunoSEQ multiplex PCR, and the TCRdb table lists in-frame clones only, not all of them. There are 55,000 to 75,000 clones in the sample; 79% occur only once, and approximately 23% lies in the top ten. Trimming left V 2 bases short and J 5 bases short, with 16 bases between. This CDR3 has 15 residues. Germline V lookup: CDR1 LGHDT, CDR2 YNNKEL (reference sequence). The data belong to a study of T cell responses to AZD1222 COVID-19 vaccine. Whole-study findings and limits: Per reports, nearly half of all spike-specific TCRs target regions that are unmutated in variants.

This TCR derives from an adult in good health. The specimen was peripheral blood, collected on day 0 of MenACWY control vaccination. This sequence joins TRBV3-1 (or the pseudogene TRBV3-2) and TRBJ2-7; weak D call: TRBD2 (6 bases). CDR3 residues: CASSQRRGFLDEQYF. The CDR3 DNA sequence: TGTGCCAGCAGCCAACGGAGGGGCTTCCTCGACGAGCAGTACTTC.